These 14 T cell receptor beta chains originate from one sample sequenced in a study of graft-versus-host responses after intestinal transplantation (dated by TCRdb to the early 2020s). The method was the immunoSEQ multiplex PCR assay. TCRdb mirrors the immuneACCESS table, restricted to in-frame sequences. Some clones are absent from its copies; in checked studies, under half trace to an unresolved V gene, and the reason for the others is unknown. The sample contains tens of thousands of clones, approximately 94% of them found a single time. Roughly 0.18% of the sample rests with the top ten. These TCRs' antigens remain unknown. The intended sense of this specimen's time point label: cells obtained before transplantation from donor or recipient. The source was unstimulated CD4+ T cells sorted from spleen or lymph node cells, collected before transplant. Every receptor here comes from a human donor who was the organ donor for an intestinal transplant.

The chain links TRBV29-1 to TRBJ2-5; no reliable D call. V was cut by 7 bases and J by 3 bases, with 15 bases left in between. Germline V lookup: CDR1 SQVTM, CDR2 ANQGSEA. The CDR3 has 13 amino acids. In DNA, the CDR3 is TGCAGCGCCGAAACGTTGGAGAAAGAGACCCAGTACTTC. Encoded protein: CSAETLEKETQYF. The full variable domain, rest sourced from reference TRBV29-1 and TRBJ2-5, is SAVISQKPSRDICQRGTSLTIQCQVDSQVTMMFWYRQQPGQSLTLIATANQGSEATYESGFVIDKFPISRPNLTFSTLTVSNMSPEDSSIYLCSAETLEKETQYFGPGTRLLVL.

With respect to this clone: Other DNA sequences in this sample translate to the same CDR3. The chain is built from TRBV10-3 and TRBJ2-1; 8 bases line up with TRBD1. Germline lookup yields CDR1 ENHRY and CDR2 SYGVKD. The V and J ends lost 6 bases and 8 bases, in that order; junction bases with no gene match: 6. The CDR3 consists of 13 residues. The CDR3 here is CAIRVTGEDEQFF. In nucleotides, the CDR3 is TGTGCCATCAGAGTGACAGGGGAAGATGAGCAGTTCTTC.

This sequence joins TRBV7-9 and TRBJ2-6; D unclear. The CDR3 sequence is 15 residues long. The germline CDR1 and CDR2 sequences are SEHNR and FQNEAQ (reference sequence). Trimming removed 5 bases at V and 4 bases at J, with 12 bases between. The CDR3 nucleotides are TGTGCCAGCAGCCCCGACATCTCCGGGGCCAACGTCCTGACTTTC. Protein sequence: CASSPDISGANVLTF. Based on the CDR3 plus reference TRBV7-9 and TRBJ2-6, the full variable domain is DTGVSQNPRHKITKRGQNVTFRCDPISEHNRLYWYRQTLGQGPEFLTYFQNEAQLEKSRLLSDRFSAERPKGSFSTLEIQRTEQGDSAMYLCASSPDISGANVLTFGAGSRLTVL.

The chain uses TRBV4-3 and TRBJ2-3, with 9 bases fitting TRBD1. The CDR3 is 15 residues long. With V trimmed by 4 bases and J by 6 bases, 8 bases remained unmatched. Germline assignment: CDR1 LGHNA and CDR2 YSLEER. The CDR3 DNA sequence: TGCGCCAGCAGCCCCCAGGACAGGGGTGGGGATACGCAGTATTTT. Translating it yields CASSPQDRGGDTQYF.

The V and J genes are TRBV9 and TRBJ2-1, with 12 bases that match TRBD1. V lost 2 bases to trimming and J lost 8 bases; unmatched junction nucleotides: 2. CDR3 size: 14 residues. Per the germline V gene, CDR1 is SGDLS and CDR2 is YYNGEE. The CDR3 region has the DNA TGTGCCAGCAGCGTGGGACAGGGGGCCTATGAGCAGTTCTTC. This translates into CASSVGQGAYEQFF. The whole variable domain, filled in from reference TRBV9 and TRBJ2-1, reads DSGVTQTPKHLITATGQRVTLRCSPRSGDLSVYWYQQSLDQGLQFLIQYYNGEERAKGNILERFSAQQFPDLHSELNLSSLELGDSALYFCASSVGQGAYEQFFGPGTRLTVL.

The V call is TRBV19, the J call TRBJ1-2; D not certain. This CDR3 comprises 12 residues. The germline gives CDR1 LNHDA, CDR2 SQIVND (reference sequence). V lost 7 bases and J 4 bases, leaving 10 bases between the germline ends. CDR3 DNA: TGTGCCAGTAATCCGGGATTCTATGGCTACACCTTC. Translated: CASNPGFYGYTF.

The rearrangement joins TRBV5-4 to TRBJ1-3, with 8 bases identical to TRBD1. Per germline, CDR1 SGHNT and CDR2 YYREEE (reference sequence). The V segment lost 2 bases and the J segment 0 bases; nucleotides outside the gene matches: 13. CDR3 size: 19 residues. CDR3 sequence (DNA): TGTGCCAGCAGCTTCGGCAGGGGGCCTGTTCAGACCTCTGGAAACACCATATATTTT. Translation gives CASSFGRGPVQTSGNTIYF.

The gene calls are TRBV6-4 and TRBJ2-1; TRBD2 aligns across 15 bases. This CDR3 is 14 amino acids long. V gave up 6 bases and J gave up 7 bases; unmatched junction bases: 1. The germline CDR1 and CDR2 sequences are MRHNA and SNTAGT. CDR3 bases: TGTGCCAGCAGGGGGACTAGCGGGGGGAATGAGCAGTTCTTC. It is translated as CASRGTSGGNEQFF.

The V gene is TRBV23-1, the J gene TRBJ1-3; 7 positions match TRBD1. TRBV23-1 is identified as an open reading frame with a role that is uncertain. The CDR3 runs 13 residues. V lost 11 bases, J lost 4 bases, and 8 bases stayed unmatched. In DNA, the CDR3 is TGCGCCTCCACCGAGACAGGGGGAAACACCATATATTTT. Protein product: CASTETGGNTIYF.

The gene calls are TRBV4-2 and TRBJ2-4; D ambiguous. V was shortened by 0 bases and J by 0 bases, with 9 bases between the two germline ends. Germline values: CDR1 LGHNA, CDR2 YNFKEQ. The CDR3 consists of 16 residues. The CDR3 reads CASSQDVRIAKNIQYF. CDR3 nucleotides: TGTGCCAGCAGCCAAGATGTGAGGATAGCCAAAAACATTCAGTACTTC.

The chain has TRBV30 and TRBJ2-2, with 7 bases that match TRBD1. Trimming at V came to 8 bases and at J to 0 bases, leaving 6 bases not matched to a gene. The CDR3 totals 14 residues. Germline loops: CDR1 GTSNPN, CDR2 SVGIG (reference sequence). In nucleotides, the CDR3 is TGTGCCCGGACCCAGGGGGCGAACACCGGGGAGCTGTTTTTT. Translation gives CARTQGANTGELFF.

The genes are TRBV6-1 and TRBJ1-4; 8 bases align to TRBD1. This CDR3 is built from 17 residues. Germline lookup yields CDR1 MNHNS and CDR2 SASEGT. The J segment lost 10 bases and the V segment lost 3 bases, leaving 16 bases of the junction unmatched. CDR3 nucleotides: TGTGCCAGCAGTGAGATGGGTGTTGGACAGGGAATTCGAAAACTGTTTTTT. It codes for CASSEMGVGQGIRKLFF.

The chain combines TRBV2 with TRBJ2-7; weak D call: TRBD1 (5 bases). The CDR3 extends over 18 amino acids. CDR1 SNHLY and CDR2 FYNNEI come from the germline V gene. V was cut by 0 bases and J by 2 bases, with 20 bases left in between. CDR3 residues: CASSEALGTGLLPYEQYF. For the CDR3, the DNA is TGTGCCAGCAGTGAAGCGCTAGGAACAGGTCTTTTACCCTACGAGCAGTACTTC.

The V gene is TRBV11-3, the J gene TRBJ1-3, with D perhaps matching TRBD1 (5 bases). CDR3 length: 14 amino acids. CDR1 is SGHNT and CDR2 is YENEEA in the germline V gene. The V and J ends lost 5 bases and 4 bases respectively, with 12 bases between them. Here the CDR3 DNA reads TGTGCCAGCAGCACCCGGGACGGAGGAAACACCATATATTTT. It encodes CASSTRDGGNTIYF.